This T cell receptor (beta chain) derives from a study of blood T cells in healthy people across ages. Study observations and caveats: Age advanced and TCR beta diversity per million T cells fell, roughly linearly. Expanded clonotype shifts may have been confounded, as the donors had an unknown CMV status.

The CDR3 length is 17 residues. Germline V gives CDR1 SGHDT, CDR2 YYEEEE. The V end was cut by 0 bases, the J end by 2 bases, with 15 bases between. It was with a sample-barcoded 5' primer and a J-beta primer mix that a second PCR of roughly 7 to 11 cycles was run. TCRdb used MiXCR to reprocess the 5' RACE reads, holding one entry per CDR3 protein. The sample lists about 780,000 distinct CDR3 sequences; more than 35% were seen once. Concerning this clonotype itself: Antigen unknown.

V is TRBV5-6 and J is TRBJ1-5, with TRBD1 as a possible D gene (5 bases). The TCR was taken from an elderly man in good health. The sequencing sample was made of blood. The CDR3 loop is CASSLVGGGLGNQPQHF. CDR3 sequence (DNA): TGTGCCAGCAGCTTGGTGGGGGGAGGCCTGGGCAATCAGCCCCAGCATTTT.